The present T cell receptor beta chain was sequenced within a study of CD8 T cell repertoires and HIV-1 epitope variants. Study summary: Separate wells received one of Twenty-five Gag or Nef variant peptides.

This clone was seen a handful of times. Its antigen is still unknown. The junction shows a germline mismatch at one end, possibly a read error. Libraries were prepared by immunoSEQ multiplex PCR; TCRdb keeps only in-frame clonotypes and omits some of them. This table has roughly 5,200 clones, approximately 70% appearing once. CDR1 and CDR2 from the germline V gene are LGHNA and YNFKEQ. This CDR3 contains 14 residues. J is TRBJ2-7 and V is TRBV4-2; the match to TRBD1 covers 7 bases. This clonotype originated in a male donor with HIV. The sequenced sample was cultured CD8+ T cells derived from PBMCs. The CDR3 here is CASSEDRDSYEQYF. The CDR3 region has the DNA TGTGCCAGCAGCGAAGACAGGGACTCCTACGAGCAGTACTTC.